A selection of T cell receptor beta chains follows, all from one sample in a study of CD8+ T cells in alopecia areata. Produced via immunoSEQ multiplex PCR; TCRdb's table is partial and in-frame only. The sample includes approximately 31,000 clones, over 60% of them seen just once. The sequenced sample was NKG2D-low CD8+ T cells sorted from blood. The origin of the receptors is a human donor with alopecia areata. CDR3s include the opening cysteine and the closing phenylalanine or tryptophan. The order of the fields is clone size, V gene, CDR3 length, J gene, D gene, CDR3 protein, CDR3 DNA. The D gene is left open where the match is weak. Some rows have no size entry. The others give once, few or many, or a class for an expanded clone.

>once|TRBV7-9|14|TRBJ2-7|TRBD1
CASSFPGQDYEQYF
TGTGCCAGCAGCTTCCCGGGACAGGACTACGAGCAGTACTTC
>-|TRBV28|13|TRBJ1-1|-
CASSGVLITEAFF
TGTGCCAGCTCAGGGGTGCTGATCACTGAAGCTTTCTTT
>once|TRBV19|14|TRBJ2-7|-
CASSISGHPYEQYF
TGTGCCAGTAGTATATCCGGACACCCCTACGAGCAGTACTTC
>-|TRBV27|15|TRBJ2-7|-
CASSLSGYSYEEQYF
TGTGCCAGCAGTTTGTCAGGGTACTCCTACGAAGAGCAGTACTTC
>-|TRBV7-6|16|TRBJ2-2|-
CASSLARGGLTGELFF
TGTGCCAGCAGCTTAGCGCGAGGCGGGCTCACCGGGGAGCTGTTTTTT
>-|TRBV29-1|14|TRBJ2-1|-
CSVRPGHDYNEQFF
TGCAGCGTGCGCCCGGGACACGACTACAATGAGCAGTTCTTC
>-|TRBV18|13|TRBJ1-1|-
CASSPGANTEAFF
TGTGCCAGCTCACCGGGGGCGAACACTGAAGCTTTCTTT
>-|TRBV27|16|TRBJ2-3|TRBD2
CASSFTSGGSTDTQYF
TGTGCCAGCAGCTTTACTAGCGGGGGGAGCACAGATACGCAGTATTTT
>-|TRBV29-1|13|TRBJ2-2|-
CSVEGGRSGELFF
TGCAGCGTTGAAGGGGGGAGGTCCGGGGAGCTGTTTTTT
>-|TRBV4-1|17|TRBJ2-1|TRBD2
CASSGTSGSRSYNEQFF
TGCGCCAGCAGCGGGACTAGCGGGAGCCGCTCCTACAATGAGCAGTTCTTC
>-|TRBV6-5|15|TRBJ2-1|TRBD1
CASRRGTGPYNEQFF
TGTGCCAGCAGGCGAGGGACAGGGCCATACAATGAGCAGTTCTTC
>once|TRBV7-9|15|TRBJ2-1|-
CASSVGPSYPNEQFF
TGTGCCAGCAGCGTAGGACCGTCTTACCCCAATGAGCAGTTCTTC
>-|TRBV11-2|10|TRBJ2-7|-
CASRAEKQYF
TGTGCCAGCAGGGCCGAAAAGCAGTACTTC
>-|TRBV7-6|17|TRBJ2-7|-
CASSASFSSGDDYEQYF
TGTGCCAGCAGCGCATCGTTCTCATCGGGGGATGACTACGAGCAGTACTTC
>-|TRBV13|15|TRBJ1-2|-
CASSEQQGLNYGYTF
TGTGCCAGCAGCGAACAACAGGGTTTGAACTATGGCTACACCTTC
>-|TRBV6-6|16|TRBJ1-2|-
CASSTPDGREDYGYTF
TGTGCCAGCAGTACCCCTGACGGCAGGGAGGACTATGGCTACACCTTC
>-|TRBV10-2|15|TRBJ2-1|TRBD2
CASNPVAGGWNEQFF
TGCGCCAGCAACCCAGTAGCGGGGGGTTGGAATGAGCAGTTCTTC
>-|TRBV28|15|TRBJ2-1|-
CASSPEGLSYNEQFF
TGTGCCAGCAGTCCCGAGGGGCTTTCCTACAATGAGCAGTTCTTC
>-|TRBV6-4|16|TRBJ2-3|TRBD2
CASSNEAGGTTDTQYF
TGTGCCAGCAGTAATGAAGCGGGGGGGACCACAGATACGCAGTATTTT
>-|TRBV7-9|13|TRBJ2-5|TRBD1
CASRGQGEKTQYF
TGTGCCAGCAGGGGACAGGGTGAAAAGACCCAGTACTTC
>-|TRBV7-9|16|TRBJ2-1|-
CASSPTTGESYNEQFF
TGTGCCAGCAGCCCAACGACGGGAGAGTCATACAATGAGCAGTTCTTC
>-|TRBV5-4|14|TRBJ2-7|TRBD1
CASSLGQGAYEQYF
TGTGCCAGCAGCTTGGGGCAGGGGGCGTACGAGCAGTACTTC